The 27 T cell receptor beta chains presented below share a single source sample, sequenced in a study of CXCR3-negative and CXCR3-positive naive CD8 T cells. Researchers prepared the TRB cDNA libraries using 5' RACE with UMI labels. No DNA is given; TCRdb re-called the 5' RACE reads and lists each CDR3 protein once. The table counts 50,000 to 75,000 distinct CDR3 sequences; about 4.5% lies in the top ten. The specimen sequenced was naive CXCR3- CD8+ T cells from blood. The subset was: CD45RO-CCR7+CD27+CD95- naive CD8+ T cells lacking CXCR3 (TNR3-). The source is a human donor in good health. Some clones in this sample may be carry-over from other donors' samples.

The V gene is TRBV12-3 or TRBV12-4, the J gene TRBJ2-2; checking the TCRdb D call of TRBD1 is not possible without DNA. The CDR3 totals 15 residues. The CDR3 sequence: CASSLRDGNTGELFF.

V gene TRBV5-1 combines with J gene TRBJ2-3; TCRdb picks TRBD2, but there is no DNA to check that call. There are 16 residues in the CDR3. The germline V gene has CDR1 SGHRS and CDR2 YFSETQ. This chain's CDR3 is CASSLGTSGGADTQYF.

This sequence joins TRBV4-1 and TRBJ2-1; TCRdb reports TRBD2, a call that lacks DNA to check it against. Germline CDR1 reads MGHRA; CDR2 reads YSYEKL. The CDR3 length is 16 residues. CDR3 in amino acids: CASSQGAGEAYNEQFF.

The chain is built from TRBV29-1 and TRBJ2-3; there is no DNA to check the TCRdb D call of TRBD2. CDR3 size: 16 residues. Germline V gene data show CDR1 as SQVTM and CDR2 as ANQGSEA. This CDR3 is CSVEDPDGAPRDTQYF.

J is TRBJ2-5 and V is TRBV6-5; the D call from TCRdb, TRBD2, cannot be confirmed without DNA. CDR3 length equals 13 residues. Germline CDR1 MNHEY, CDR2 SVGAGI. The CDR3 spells CASSPGRAETQYF.

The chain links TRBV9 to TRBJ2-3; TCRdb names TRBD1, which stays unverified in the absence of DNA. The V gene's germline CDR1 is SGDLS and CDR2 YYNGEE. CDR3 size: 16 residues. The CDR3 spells CASSDQGRGSTDTQYF.

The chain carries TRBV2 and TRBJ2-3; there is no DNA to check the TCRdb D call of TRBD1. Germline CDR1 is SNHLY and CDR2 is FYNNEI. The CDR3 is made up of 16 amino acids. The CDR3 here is CASSYPGQGYSDTQYF. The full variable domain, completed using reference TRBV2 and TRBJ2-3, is EPEVTQTPSHQVTQMGQEVILRCVPISNHLYFYWYRQILGQKVEFLVSFYNNEISEKSEIFDDQFSVERPDGSNFTLKIRSTKLEDSAMYFCASSYPGQGYSDTQYFGPGTRLTVL.

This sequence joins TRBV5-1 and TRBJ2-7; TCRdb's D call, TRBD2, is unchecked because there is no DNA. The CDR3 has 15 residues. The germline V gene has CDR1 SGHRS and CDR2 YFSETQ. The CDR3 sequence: CANLSVAGGSYEQYF.

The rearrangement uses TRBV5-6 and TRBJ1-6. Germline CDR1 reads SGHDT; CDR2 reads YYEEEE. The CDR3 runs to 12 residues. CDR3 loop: CASNAENSPLHF.

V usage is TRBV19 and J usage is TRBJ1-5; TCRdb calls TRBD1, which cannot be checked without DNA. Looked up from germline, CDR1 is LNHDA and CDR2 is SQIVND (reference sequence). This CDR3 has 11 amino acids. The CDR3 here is CASSIWDRVFF.

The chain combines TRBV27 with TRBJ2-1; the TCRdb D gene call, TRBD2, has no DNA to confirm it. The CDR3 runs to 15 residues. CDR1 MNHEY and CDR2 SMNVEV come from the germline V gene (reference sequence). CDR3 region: CASSLSASGHNEQFF.

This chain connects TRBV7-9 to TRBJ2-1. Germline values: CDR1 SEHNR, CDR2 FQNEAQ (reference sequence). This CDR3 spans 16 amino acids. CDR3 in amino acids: CASRSTTVGSYNEQFF.

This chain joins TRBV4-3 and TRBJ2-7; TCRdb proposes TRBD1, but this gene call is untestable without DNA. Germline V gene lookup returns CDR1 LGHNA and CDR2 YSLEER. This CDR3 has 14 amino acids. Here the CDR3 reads CASSQGQGNYEQYF.

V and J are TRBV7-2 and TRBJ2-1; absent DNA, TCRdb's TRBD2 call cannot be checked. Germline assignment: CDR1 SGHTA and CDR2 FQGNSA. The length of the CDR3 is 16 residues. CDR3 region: CASSLAVAGGIDEQFF.

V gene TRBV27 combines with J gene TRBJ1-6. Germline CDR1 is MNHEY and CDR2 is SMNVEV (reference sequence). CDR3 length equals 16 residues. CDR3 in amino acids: CASSLSRGSYNSPLHF.

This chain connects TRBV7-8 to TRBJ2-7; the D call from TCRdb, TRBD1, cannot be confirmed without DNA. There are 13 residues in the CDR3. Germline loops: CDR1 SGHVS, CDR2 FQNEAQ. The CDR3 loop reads CASSLGEPYEQYF.

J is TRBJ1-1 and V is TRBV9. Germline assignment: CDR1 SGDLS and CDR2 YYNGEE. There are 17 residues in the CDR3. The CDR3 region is CASSVARRRGENTEAFF.

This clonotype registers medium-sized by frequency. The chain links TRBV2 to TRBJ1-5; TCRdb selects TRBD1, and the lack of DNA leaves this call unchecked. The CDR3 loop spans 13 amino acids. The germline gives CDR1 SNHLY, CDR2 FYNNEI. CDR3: CASDRESNQPQHF.

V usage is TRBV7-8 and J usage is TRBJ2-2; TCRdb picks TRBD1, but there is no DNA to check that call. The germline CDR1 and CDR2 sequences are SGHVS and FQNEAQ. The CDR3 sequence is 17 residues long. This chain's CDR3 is CASSTDRDGVNTGELFF.

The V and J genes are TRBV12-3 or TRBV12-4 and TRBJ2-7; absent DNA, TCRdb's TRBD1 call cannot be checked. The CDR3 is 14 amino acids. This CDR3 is CASSLDNRIGEQYF.

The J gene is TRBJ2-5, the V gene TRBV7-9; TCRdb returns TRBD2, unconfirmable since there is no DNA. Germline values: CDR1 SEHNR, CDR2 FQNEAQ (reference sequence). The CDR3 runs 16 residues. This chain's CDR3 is CASSPLFGTNQETQYF.

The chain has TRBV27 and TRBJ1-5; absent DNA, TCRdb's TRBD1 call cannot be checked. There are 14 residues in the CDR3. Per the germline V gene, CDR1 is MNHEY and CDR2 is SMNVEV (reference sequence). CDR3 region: CASSPGQPNQPQHF.

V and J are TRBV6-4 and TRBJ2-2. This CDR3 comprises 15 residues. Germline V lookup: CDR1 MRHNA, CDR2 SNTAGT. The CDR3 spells CASSDSTEDTGELFF.

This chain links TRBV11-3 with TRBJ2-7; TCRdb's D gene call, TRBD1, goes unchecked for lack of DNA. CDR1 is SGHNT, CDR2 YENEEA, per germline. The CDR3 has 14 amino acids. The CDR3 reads CASSPDRAVYEQYF.

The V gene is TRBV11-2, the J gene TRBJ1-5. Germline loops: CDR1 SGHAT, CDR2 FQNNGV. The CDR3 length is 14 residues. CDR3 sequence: CASSVFGGLQPQHF.

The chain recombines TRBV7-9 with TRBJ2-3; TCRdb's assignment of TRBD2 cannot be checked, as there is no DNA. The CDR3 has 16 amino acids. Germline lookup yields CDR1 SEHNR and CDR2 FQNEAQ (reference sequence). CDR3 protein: CASSLAGLARPDTQYF.

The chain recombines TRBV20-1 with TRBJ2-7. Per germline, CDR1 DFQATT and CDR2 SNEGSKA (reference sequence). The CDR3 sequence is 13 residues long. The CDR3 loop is CSARADTDYEQYF.